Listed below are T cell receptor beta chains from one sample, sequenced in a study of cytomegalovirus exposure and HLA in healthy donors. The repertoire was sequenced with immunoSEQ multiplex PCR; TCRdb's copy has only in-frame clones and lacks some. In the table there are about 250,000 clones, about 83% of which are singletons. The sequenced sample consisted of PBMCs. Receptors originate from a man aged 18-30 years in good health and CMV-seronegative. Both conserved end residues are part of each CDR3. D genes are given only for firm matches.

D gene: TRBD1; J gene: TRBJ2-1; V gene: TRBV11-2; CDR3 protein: CASSNHGTGSLNEQFF
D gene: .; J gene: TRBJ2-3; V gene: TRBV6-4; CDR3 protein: CASMALDCTDTQYF
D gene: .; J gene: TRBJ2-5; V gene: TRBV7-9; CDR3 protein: CASSFRQPTWETQYF
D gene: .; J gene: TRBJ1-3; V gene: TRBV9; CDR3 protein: CASSPGQNSGNTIYF
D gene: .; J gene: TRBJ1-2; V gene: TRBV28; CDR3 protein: CASQPPGVSRDGYTF
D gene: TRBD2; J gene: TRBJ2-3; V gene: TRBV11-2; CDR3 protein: CASSHNHGLATDTQYF
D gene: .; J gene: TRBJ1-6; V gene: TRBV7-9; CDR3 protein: CASSLSQGDSPLHF
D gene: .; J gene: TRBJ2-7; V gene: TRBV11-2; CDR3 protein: CASSLGPLAYEQYF
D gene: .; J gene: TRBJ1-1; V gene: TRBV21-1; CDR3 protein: CASSKGAPFITEAFF
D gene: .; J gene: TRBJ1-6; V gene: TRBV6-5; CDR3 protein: CASSSVQLSYNSPLHF
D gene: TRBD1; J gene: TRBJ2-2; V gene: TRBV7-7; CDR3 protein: CASSPTGGELFF
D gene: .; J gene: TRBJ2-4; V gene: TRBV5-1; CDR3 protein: CASSLNGRGDIQYF
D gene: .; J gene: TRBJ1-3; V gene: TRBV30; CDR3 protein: CAWSPRGNGNTIYF
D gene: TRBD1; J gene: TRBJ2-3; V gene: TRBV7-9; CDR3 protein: CASSSPQQGGTDTQYF
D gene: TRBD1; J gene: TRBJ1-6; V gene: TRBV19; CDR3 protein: CASRQQGISEGSPLHF
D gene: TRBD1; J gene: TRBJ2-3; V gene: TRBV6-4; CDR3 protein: CASSTGQTTDTQYF
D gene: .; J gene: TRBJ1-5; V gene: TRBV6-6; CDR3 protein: CASSYGQGSSNQPQHF
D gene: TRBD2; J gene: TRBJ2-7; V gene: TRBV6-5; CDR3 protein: CASSRTSGTYEQYF
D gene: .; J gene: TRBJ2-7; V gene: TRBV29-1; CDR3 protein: CSVVWGQATYEQYF
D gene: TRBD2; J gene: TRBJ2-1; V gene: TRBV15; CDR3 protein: CATSRQTSGNNEQFF
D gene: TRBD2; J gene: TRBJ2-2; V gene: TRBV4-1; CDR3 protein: CASSLGLAGGTGELFF
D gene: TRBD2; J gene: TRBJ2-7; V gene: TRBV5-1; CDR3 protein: CASSLAGRGVDSYEQYF
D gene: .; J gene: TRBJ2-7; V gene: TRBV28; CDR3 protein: CASSSPHYEQYF
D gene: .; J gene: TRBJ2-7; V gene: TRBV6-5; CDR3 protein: CASSYRGPGSEQYF
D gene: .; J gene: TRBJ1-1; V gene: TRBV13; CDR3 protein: CASSQGWNSEAFF
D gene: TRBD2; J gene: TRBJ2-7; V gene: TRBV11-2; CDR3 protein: CASSAQLAGGKEQYF
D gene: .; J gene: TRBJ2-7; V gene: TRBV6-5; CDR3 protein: CASSYEAGRYYEQYF
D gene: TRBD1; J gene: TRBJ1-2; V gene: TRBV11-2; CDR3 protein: CASSFYRQGAEGYTF
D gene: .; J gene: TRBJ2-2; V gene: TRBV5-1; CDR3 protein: CASSLPLGGGTGELFF
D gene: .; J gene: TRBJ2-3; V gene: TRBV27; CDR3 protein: CASSFRWGGTDTQYF
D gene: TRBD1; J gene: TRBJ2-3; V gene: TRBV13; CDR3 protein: CASSFLGGNTDTQYF
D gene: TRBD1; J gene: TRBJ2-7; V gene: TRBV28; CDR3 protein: CASSFHRQGGGEQYF
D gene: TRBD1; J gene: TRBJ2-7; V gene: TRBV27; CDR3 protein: CASSLLTPTGSYEQYF
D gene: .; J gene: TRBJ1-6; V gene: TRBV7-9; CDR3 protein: CASSAFQGSPLHF
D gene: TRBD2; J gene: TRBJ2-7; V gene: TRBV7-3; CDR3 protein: CASSLVSGGSYEQYF
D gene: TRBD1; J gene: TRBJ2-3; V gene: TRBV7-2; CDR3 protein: CASRRPGTGGNTDTQYF
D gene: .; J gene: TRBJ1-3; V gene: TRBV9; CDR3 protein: CASSETRVMSGNTIYF
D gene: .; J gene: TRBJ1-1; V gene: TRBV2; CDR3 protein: CASSIQGSLLEAFF
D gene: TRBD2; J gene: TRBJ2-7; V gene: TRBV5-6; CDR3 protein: CASSSLADFAYEQYF
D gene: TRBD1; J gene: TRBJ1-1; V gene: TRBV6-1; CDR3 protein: CASSEDRGDTEAFF
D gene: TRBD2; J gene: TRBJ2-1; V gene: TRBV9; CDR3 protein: CASSVGGLAVYNEQFF
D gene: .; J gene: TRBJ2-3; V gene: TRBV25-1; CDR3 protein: CASSEYAGRSTDTQYF
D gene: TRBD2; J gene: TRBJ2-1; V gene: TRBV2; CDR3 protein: CASSAGTSTYNEQFF
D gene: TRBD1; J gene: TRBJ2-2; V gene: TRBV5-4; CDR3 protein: CASSPRDRLLGGELFF
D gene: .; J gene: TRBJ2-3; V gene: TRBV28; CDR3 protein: CASSRRGGADTQYF
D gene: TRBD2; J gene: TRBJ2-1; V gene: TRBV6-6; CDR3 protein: CASSYLAGADEQFF
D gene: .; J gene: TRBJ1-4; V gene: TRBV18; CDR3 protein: CASSPPGAPGNEKLFF
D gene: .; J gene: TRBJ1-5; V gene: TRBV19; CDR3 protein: CASSIDNWRVNQPQHF
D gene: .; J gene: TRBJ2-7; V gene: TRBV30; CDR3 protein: CAWRAKYEQYF
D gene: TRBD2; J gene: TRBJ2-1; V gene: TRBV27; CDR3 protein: CASTRRGGRYNEQFF
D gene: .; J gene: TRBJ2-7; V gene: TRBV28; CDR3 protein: CASSRTGSGYEQYF
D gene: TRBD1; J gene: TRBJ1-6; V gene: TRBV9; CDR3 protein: CASSVGPGQDNSPLHF